The clone carrying this TCR beta chain was counted between two and nine times. Germline V gene sequence: CDR1 KGHSH, CDR2 LQKENI. V gave up 2 bases and J gave up 3 bases; unmatched junction bases: 2. The CDR3 contains 14 residues. This entry comes from a study of early T cells in non-severe SARS-CoV-2 infection. Unique molecular identifiers were added to individual cDNA molecules. TCRdb passed the 5' RACE reads through MiXCR, listing each CDR3 protein once. The table has about 80,000 distinct CDR3 sequences, roughly 5.7% seen once; the top ten hold roughly 8.4%. This TCR came from an adult who was a healthcare worker with PCR-confirmed SARS-CoV-2 infection or an uninfected control (not recorded which). Sequenced sample: whole blood. The chain uses TRBV18 and TRBJ1-1; TRBD1 aligns across 8 bases. The CDR3 bases are TGTGCCAGCTCACCAAAGGACAGGGACACTGAAGCTTTCTTT. Protein: CASSPKDRDTEAFF.